Listed below are T cell receptor beta chains from one sample, sequenced in a study of T cells in Graves' hyperthyroidism and ophthalmopathy. TCRdb processed the multiplex PCR reads anew with MiXCR; each CDR3 protein has one entry. The profile shows hundreds of thousands of distinct CDR3 sequences, roughly 15% of them singletons. What was sequenced was blood. All receptors come from a woman aged 18 to 35 with Graves' ophthalmopathy. The CDR3 runs from the conserved cysteine through the conserved F or W. The D gene is left open where the match is weak. The size of a clone is reported for some rows only, either as once, few or many, or as a class for expanded clones.

V: TRBV30
D: .
size: many
J: TRBJ2-7
CDR3: CAWSVQGTYEQYF
DNA: TGTGCCTGGAGTGTGCAGGGGACCTACGAGCAGTACTTC

V: TRBV20-1
D: TRBD2
size: many
J: TRBJ2-3
CDR3: CSAPRTSVLDTQYF
DNA: TGCAGTGCCCCGAGGACTAGTGTTTTAGATACGCAGTATTTT

V: TRBV6-1
D: TRBD2
size: many
J: TRBJ2-3
CDR3: CASTGLAGDTQYF
DNA: TGTGCCAGCACCGGACTAGCGGGAGATACGCAGTATTTT

V: TRBV27
D: .
size: many
J: TRBJ1-1
CDR3: CASSLSMTGNTEAFF
DNA: TGTGCCAGCAGTTTATCGATGACGGGAAACACTGAAGCTTTCTTT

V: TRBV5-5
D: .
size: many
J: TRBJ2-1
CDR3: CASSLVPGGPVGNNEQFF
DNA: TGTGCCAGCAGCTTGGTCCCCGGAGGACCGGTGGGGAATAATGAGCAGTTCTTC

V: TRBV24-1
D: TRBD1
size: .
J: TRBJ2-1
CDR3: CATSDLRDRGSYNEQFF
DNA: TGTGCCACCAGTGATTTACGGGACAGGGGCTCCTACAATGAGCAGTTCTTC

V: TRBV28
D: TRBD1
size: .
J: TRBJ2-3
CDR3: CASTEDRVSTDTQYF
DNA: TGTGCCAGCACCGAGGACAGGGTCAGCACAGATACGCAGTATTTT

V: TRBV30
D: .
size: many
J: TRBJ2-2
CDR3: CAWSSYNEELFF
DNA: TGTGCCTGGAGCTCCTACAATGAGGAGCTGTTTTTT

V: TRBV7-8
D: .
size: many
J: TRBJ2-1
CDR3: CASSLKRGFGNEQFF
DNA: TGTGCCAGCAGCTTAAAAAGGGGATTTGGGAATGAGCAGTTCTTC

V: TRBV3-1
D: .
size: many
J: TRBJ2-2
CDR3: CASSQGYTGELFF
DNA: TGTGCCAGCAGCCAAGGTTACACCGGGGAGCTGTTTTTT

V: TRBV2
D: .
size: many
J: TRBJ1-1
CDR3: CASSLQENTEAFF
DNA: TGTGCCAGTAGCCTTCAGGAGAACACTGAAGCTTTCTTT

V: TRBV20-1
D: TRBD1
size: many
J: TRBJ1-4
CDR3: CSARPTGMSEKLFF
DNA: TGCAGTGCTAGACCGACAGGGATGAGTGAAAAACTGTTTTTT

V: TRBV19
D: TRBD1
size: .
J: TRBJ1-3
CDR3: CASSPNNRDSAFSGNTIYF
DNA: TGTGCCAGTAGTCCAAATAACCGGGACAGTGCCTTCTCTGGAAACACCATATATTTT

V: TRBV3-1
D: TRBD2
size: .
J: TRBJ2-5
CDR3: CASSQDNGGRLETQYF
DNA: TGTGCCAGCAGCCAAGACAACGGCGGGAGGTTGGAGACCCAGTACTTC

V: TRBV9
D: TRBD2
size: few
J: TRBJ2-3
CDR3: CASSVGGLAGVQDTQYF
DNA: TGTGCCAGCAGCGTAGGGGGACTAGCGGGAGTTCAGGATACGCAGTATTTT

V: TRBV3-1
D: .
size: .
J: TRBJ2-3
CDR3: CASSRQSGPADTQYF
DNA: TGTGCCAGCAGCCGACAGTCAGGACCCGCAGATACGCAGTATTTT

V: TRBV13
D: TRBD2
size: many
J: TRBJ2-1
CDR3: CASSLALAGVYNEQFF
DNA: TGTGCCAGCAGCTTAGCACTAGCGGGGGTATACAATGAGCAGTTCTTC

V: TRBV5-4
D: .
size: few
J: TRBJ2-7
CDR3: CASSLQGLREQYF
DNA: TGTGCCAGCAGCTTGCAAGGGCTGAGGGAGCAGTACTTC

V: TRBV6-1
D: TRBD1
size: .
J: TRBJ1-5
CDR3: CASSPTGTGGNQPQHF
DNA: TGTGCCAGCAGTCCGACCGGGACAGGGGGCAATCAGCCACAGCATTTT

V: TRBV12-5
D: .
size: few
J: TRBJ1-3
CDR3: CASGFGGFSGNTIYF
DNA: TGTGCTAGTGGATTCGGGGGATTCTCTGGAAACACCATATATTTT

V: TRBV15
D: .
size: many
J: TRBJ2-5
CDR3: CATSRVQETQYF
DNA: TGTGCCACCAGCAGGGTTCAAGAGACCCAGTACTTC

V: TRBV6-1
D: .
size: many
J: TRBJ1-1
CDR3: CASSYLGGHKNTEAFF
DNA: TGTGCCAGCAGTTACTTAGGGGGACACAAGAACACTGAAGCTTTCTTT

V: TRBV29-1
D: TRBD2
size: .
J: TRBJ2-7
CDR3: CSVCLIGTSGSGRSYEQYF
DNA: TGCAGCGTCTGTTTGATCGGGACTAGCGGGAGCGGTCGCTCCTACGAGCAGTACTTC

V: TRBV12-3/TRBV12-4
D: .
size: many
J: TRBJ1-5
CDR3: CASSPDRYNQPQHF
DNA: TGTGCCAGCAGTCCCGACAGGTACAATCAGCCCCAGCATTTT

V: TRBV5-1
D: TRBD1
size: many
J: TRBJ1-2
CDR3: CASSPLGQGGNGYTF
DNA: TGCGCCAGCAGCCCCCTGGGACAGGGAGGGAATGGCTACACCTTC

V: TRBV20-1
D: TRBD2
size: many
J: TRBJ2-1
CDR3: CSAPVAGGWEYNEQFF
DNA: TGCAGTGCCCCCGTAGCGGGAGGCTGGGAATACAATGAGCAGTTCTTC

V: TRBV11-2
D: TRBD1
size: many
J: TRBJ1-6
CDR3: CASSAGQGGTYNSPLHF
DNA: TGTGCCAGCAGCGCAGGACAGGGTGGAACCTATAATTCACCCCTCCACTTT

V: TRBV6-1
D: TRBD1
size: many
J: TRBJ1-2
CDR3: CASSNRQGSYGYTF
DNA: TGTGCCAGCAGTAACAGACAGGGTAGCTATGGCTACACCTTC

V: TRBV7-9
D: TRBD2
size: many
J: TRBJ2-7
CDR3: CASSLAPSGSSHEQYF
DNA: TGTGCCAGCAGCTTAGCGCCTAGCGGGAGTTCTCACGAGCAGTACTTC

V: TRBV5-1
D: .
size: many
J: TRBJ2-6
CDR3: CASSLAGRVSGANVLTF
DNA: TGCGCCAGCAGCTTGGCAGGACGGGTTTCCGGGGCCAACGTCCTGACTTTC

V: TRBV27
D: TRBD1
size: many
J: TRBJ2-3
CDR3: CASRQPGQGTDTQYF
DNA: TGTGCCAGCAGGCAACCGGGACAGGGCACAGATACGCAGTATTTT

V: TRBV27
D: TRBD1
size: many
J: TRBJ2-7
CDR3: CASSLVDRASEQYF
DNA: TGTGCCAGCAGTTTGGTGGACAGGGCTAGCGAGCAGTACTTC

V: TRBV3-1
D: .
size: .
J: TRBJ1-1
CDR3: CASSQDEAQAFF
DNA: TGTGCCAGCAGCCAAGACGAGGCCCAAGCTTTCTTT